A selection of T cell receptor beta chains follows, all from one sample in a study of blood T cell repertoires in COVID-19. Libraries were prepared by immunoSEQ multiplex PCR; TCRdb keeps only in-frame clonotypes and omits some of them. The sample contains about 220,000 clones, more than 70% of which appear only once. The sample was peripheral blood. The receptors originated from a woman of 80 years or more with acute or convalescent COVID-19. CDR3s include the opening cysteine and the closing phenylalanine or tryptophan. D genes are given only for firm matches. The size of a clone is reported for some rows only, either as once, few or many, or as a class for expanded clones.

J gene,V gene,D gene,clone size,CDR3 protein,CDR3 DNA
TRBJ1-3,TRBV2,TRBD1,NA,CASRRTGGSGNTIYF,TGTGCCAGCAGGCGGACAGGGGGCTCTGGAAACACCATATATTTT
TRBJ1-3,TRBV6-6,TRBD1,NA,CASSPRDRNTIYF,TGTGCCAGCAGTCCTCGGGACAGGAACACCATATATTTT
TRBJ1-1,TRBV27,NA,NA,CASSSGGRNTEAFF,TGTGCCAGCAGTTCCGGGGGGAGGAACACTGAAGCTTTCTTT
TRBJ1-1,TRBV6-5,TRBD1,NA,CASSSLATGGWTEAFF,TGTGCCAGCAGTTCCCTTGCGACAGGGGGGTGGACTGAAGCTTTCTTT
TRBJ1-2,TRBV30,NA,NA,CAWSLGVGGYTF,TGTGCCTGGAGTTTAGGGGTTGGTGGCTACACCTTC
TRBJ2-5,TRBV9,TRBD2,NA,CASSVLAGQKGETQYF,TGTGCCAGCAGCGTACTAGCGGGTCAAAAGGGGGAGACCCAGTACTTC
TRBJ2-5,TRBV11-3,TRBD2,once,CASSSGLAGGPGEETQYF,TGTGCCAGCAGCTCCGGACTAGCGGGGGGGCCGGGAGAAGAGACCCAGTACTTC
TRBJ2-1,TRBV9,NA,NA,CASSVGGTYNEQFF,TGTGCCAGCAGCGTAGGGGGGACTTACAATGAGCAGTTCTTC
TRBJ2-4,TRBV2,NA,once,CASSQTGNLAKNIQYF,TGTGCCAGCAGCCAGACGGGGAATCTAGCCAAAAACATTCAGTACTTC
TRBJ1-2,TRBV5-5,TRBD1,NA,CASSLDRGLYGYTF,TGTGCCAGCAGCTTGGACAGGGGCCTATATGGCTACACCTTC
TRBJ1-1,TRBV7-8,NA,NA,CASSLSTGTEAFF,TGTGCCAGCAGCCTTTCGACAGGCACTGAAGCTTTCTTT
TRBJ1-1,TRBV7-9,NA,NA,CASSRLWNTEAFF,TGTGCCAGCAGCCGTCTTTGGAACACTGAAGCTTTCTTT
TRBJ2-3,TRBV6-5,TRBD2,once,CASSYLAGASTDTQYF,TGTGCCAGCAGTTACTTAGCGGGGGCAAGCACAGATACGCAGTATTTT
TRBJ1-5,TRBV5-1,TRBD1,few,CASSLARRGRDQPQHF,TGCGCCAGCAGCTTGGCCCGTAGGGGGCGTGACCAGCCCCAGCATTTT
TRBJ1-1,TRBV14,NA,NA,CASSLLADTTEAFF,TGTGCCAGCAGTCTGCTAGCGGATACGACTGAAGCTTTCTTT
TRBJ1-5,TRBV6-2/TRBV6-3,NA,NA,CASSNRAWVQPQHF,TGTGCCAGCAGCAACAGGGCGTGGGTTCAGCCCCAGCATTTT
TRBJ2-2,TRBV7-3,TRBD1,NA,CASSGPAGGSWNTGELFF,TGTGCCAGCAGCGGCCCGGCAGGGGGCAGTTGGAACACCGGGGAGCTGTTTTTT
TRBJ2-2,TRBV5-4,TRBD1,NA,CASSPGGRGTGELFF,TGTGCCAGCAGCCCAGGGGGCAGGGGCACCGGGGAGCTGTTTTTT
TRBJ2-4,TRBV28,TRBD2,NA,CASSPGGTLAKNIQYF,TGTGCCAGCAGCCCCGGGGGGACCCTAGCCAAAAACATTCAGTACTTC
TRBJ1-6,TRBV6-5,TRBD1,NA,CASSWDRGNSPLHF,TGTGCCAGCAGTTGGGACAGGGGGAATTCACCCCTCCACTTT
TRBJ1-4,TRBV9,TRBD1,NA,CASSVGDRGLEKLFF,TGTGCCAGCAGCGTAGGGGACAGGGGTCTTGAAAAACTGTTTTTT
TRBJ2-7,TRBV3-1/TRBV3-2,NA,NA,CASSEGDTSSYEQYF,TGTGCCAGCTCAGAGGGGGACACGAGCTCCTACGAGCAGTACTTC
TRBJ2-3,TRBV3-1/TRBV3-2,NA,NA,CASSQVNTQYF,TGTGCCAGCAGCCAAGTCAATACGCAGTATTTT
TRBJ1-5,TRBV9,NA,NA,CASSVGGASNQPQHF,TGTGCCAGCAGCGTGGGGGGGGCAAGCAATCAGCCCCAGCATTTT
TRBJ1-1,TRBV27,NA,NA,CASSWRGSTEAFF,TGTGCCAGCAGTTGGCGGGGTTCCACTGAAGCTTTCTTT
TRBJ2-1,TRBV12-3/TRBV12-4,NA,NA,CASSPRGEQFF,TGTGCCAGCAGTCCCCGAGGGGAGCAGTTCTTC
TRBJ1-5,TRBV7-2,NA,NA,CASSLGRQTNQPQHF,TGTGCCAGCAGCTTAGGTCGACAGACCAATCAGCCCCAGCATTTT
TRBJ1-1,TRBV5-1,NA,NA,CASSLGAGNTEAFF,TGCGCCAGCAGCTTGGGAGCGGGGAACACTGAAGCTTTCTTT
TRBJ2-2,TRBV5-4,TRBD2,NA,CASGDGLAVTGELFF,TGTGCCAGCGGGGACGGACTAGCGGTGACCGGGGAGCTGTTTTTT
TRBJ2-2,TRBV19,TRBD1,NA,CASNPSWTGGASTGELFF,TGTGCCAGTAACCCCAGCTGGACAGGGGGCGCTTCCACCGGGGAGCTGTTTTTT
TRBJ1-5,TRBV18,NA,NA,CASSPLVRAGGNQPQHF,TGTGCCAGCTCACCCCTTGTCCGGGCGGGAGGCAATCAGCCCCAGCATTTT
TRBJ2-5,TRBV7-9,TRBD2,NA,CASSPLAGGPKETQYF,TGTGCCAGCAGCCCGCTCGCGGGGGGGCCTAAAGAGACCCAGTACTTC
TRBJ1-5,TRBV9,NA,NA,CASSANWDLYVGGGSNQPQHF,TGTGCCAGCAGCGCCAACTGGGACCTATACGTGGGGGGGGGAAGCAATCAGCCCCAGCATTTT
TRBJ1-5,TRBV28,NA,few,CASSSPGNQPQHF,TGTGCCAGCAGTTCCCCGGGGAATCAGCCCCAGCATTTT
TRBJ2-3,TRBV9,TRBD1,once,CASSSLGTASSTDTQYF,TGTGCCAGCAGCTCACTGGGGACAGCCTCTAGCACAGATACGCAGTATTTT
TRBJ2-1,TRBV12-5,NA,NA,CASGLEVGGSYNEQFF,TGTGCTAGTGGTTTGGAGGTGGGAGGCTCCTACAATGAGCAGTTCTTC
TRBJ1-2,TRBV7-6,TRBD1,NA,CASSFGDRGRSFLGYTF,TGTGCCAGCAGCTTCGGGGACAGGGGGCGCTCCTTTCTGGGCTACACCTTC
TRBJ2-4,TRBV5-1,NA,NA,CASSSRDAKNIQYF,TGCGCCAGCAGCAGCAGGGATGCCAAAAACATTCAGTACTTC
TRBJ1-2,TRBV14,NA,NA,CASSRNLQQGSGYTF,TGTGCCAGCAGCCGGAACTTACAGCAGGGATCGGGCTACACCTTC
TRBJ2-7,TRBV5-1,TRBD1,NA,CASRVNSGGVYEQYF,TGCGCCAGCAGGGTTAATTCAGGGGGCGTATACGAGCAGTACTTC
TRBJ2-1,TRBV28,TRBD2,NA,CASSVLAGGQHEQFF,TGTGCCAGCAGTGTCCTGGCGGGGGGGCAGCATGAGCAGTTCTTC
TRBJ2-2,TRBV5-4,TRBD2,NA,CASSPGTSGPGELFF,TGTGCCAGCAGCCCGGGGACTAGCGGCCCCGGGGAGCTGTTTTTT
TRBJ2-2,TRBV10-3,TRBD1,NA,CAIGQDTGELFF,TGTGCCATCGGACAGGACACCGGGGAGCTGTTTTTT
TRBJ2-7,TRBV6-5,NA,NA,CASSLATGLPYEQYF,TGTGCCAGCAGCCTCGCGACAGGCCTACCCTACGAGCAGTACTTC
TRBJ1-1,TRBV7-2,TRBD1,NA,CASSLATGDTEAFF,TGTGCCAGCAGCTTAGCTACAGGGGACACTGAAGCTTTCTTT
TRBJ1-1,TRBV11-3,NA,NA,CASSLVSGNTEAFF,TGTGCCAGCAGTTTAGTCAGCGGGAACACTGAAGCTTTCTTT